The clone carrying this T cell receptor beta chain has just one count. Its matching antigen is unknown. This entry belongs to a study of beta chain features in type 1 diabetes. On the study more broadly: No patient-donor differences in age, gender, total cells or subset yield.

cDNA synthesis used the whole RNA isolate, giving expressed TCRB sequences. The assay was immunoSEQ multiplex PCR, and TCRdb's table has in-frame clones only and misses some. The sample shows hundreds of thousands of clones, 15% to 19% of them seen only once. Broader study findings: Relative to healthy donors, patients appeared to have naive, central memory and Treg TCRB repertoires that were more similar. Type 1 diabetes patients showed a moderate but significant shortening of TCRB CDR3s in all four CD4+ subsets.

The CDR3 has 14 residues. V trimming: 5 bases; J trimming: 1 base; junction bases outside the gene matches: 2. In germline, CDR1 is SGDLS, CDR2 YYNGEE. The V and J genes are TRBV9 and TRBJ2-7; 11 bases map to TRBD1. The source is a man aged 18 to 30 in good health. Input material: naive CD4+ T cells from blood. CDR3 sequence: CASSGTGGSYEQYF. CDR3 coding DNA: TGTGCCAGCAGTGGGACAGGGGGTTCCTACGAGCAGTACTTC.